The T cell receptor (beta chain) under discussion was sequenced for a study of T cell responses to AZD1222 COVID-19 vaccine. Study summary: Pooled samples include second doses given at about 4 or 12 weeks. General study results and limits: Only a handful of AZD1222 recipients tested seropositive at baseline.

Trimming removed 3 bases at V and 6 bases at J, with 11 bases between. CDR3 size: 14 residues. Germline-derived CDR1 and CDR2 are SNHLY and FYNNEI. Sequenced by immunoSEQ multiplex PCR; TCRdb stores in-frame clones only, minus some. This repertoire shows around 99,000 clones, approximately 90% found once; its top ten account for 22%. This clone was seen just once. The antigen remains undetermined. The sequence derives from an adult in good health. The chain is built from TRBV2 and TRBJ2-2; no firm D call. The material was peripheral blood, obtained on day 0 of AZD1222 vaccination. CDR3 sequence reads: CASSDNRLSGELFF. The DNA of the CDR3 is TGTGCCAGCAGTGACAACAGACTCTCCGGGGAGCTGTTTTTT.